The subject of this entry is one T cell receptor beta chain. What antigen it recognizes has not been identified. No base quality values were provided; no much bigger clone lies one nucleotide off. This specimen comes from a study of blood T cell repertoires in COVID-19 (dated by TCRdb to between 2020 and 2021). About the full investigation: Samples covering the acute and convalescent phases of COVID-19 were provided by collaborators in the United States, Italy and Spain. The material from the prospective study consisted of cDNA or gDNA derived from T cells, B-cell-depleted T cells, or PBMCs. Where HLA class I and class II types were available, the types were taken from metadata supplied by the sample provider, not from assay-based typing. A freely available public database, intended as a resource for researchers studying the immune response to SARS-CoV-2, is where the repertoires were released. The samples were drawn from the first 160 participants of the ongoing ImmuneRACE study and from 950 to 1,500 subjects provided by 6 global collaborators. The dataset comprised deeply sampled blood TCRbeta repertoires from subjects exposed to, actively infected with, or recovered from COVID-19. A de-identified subject ID, COVID-19 status, age in years and sex were almost always included in the sample metadata.

TCRbeta CDR3 regions were amplified from genomic DNA using the immunoSEQ Assay, a bias-controlled multiplex PCR. In the original analysis: Within the assay, amplification of reference gene primers was used to estimate how many nucleated cells each sample contained. To quantify the absolute abundance of each unique TCRbeta CDR3 rearrangement, sequence reads were collapsed and filtered. For each sample, productive Simpson clonality was calculated by taking the square root of Simpson's diversity index across productive rearrangements. Imported from immuneACCESS, the table was reduced by TCRdb to in-frame sequences with V and J called. These copies leave out some clones; in studies compared against another copy, an unresolved V gene accounts for under half, and the cause of the remainder is not known. D and trimming come from the DNA, and the V and J calls and clone size come from that table. The sample data list about 200,000 clones, and 85% of these were observed just once. The ten largest clones add up to about 19% of the sample.

What the work shows at the level of the full study, not this receptor alone: How much clinical and demographic metadata was included differed by source and by participant, and the metadata was provided uncurated.

In the prospective study, participants were roughly 18 to 100 years old, resided in approximately 22 geographic areas of the United States, and were enrolled through a virtual design. Cohort assignment in the prospective study relied on participant-reported clinical history from a screening survey and a study questionnaire. ImmuneRACE Cohort 3 recovered participants were defined by two consecutive negative NP/OP PCR tests, healthcare professional clearance, or symptom resolution. In the prospective study, mobile phlebotomists collected whole blood, serum and a nasopharyngeal or oropharyngeal swab from each participant. Over a roughly two-month period, participants in the prospective study had the option of providing additional blood draws and questionnaires. Before DNA extraction, blood samples from the prospective study were shipped at room temperature or frozen. The origin of this receptor is a man in his forties who had recovered from COVID-19. The sample taken for sequencing was PBMCs or T cells enriched from blood (not recorded which).

DNA sequence: TGTGCCAGCAGCGCGTACAATGAGCAGTTCTTC. The translation is CASSAYNEQFF. The chain was built from TRBV7-9 and TRBJ2-1; the D gene cannot be resolved reliably. Taken from the germline V gene (reference sequence), the CDR1 and CDR2 loops are SEHNR and FQNEAQ. Its CDR3 holds 11 amino acids, cysteine through phenylalanine. Only CDR3 DNA remains: 33 bases, in frame from the first base. V sheds 5 bases and J sheds 4 bases, leaving 3 bases between their ends.